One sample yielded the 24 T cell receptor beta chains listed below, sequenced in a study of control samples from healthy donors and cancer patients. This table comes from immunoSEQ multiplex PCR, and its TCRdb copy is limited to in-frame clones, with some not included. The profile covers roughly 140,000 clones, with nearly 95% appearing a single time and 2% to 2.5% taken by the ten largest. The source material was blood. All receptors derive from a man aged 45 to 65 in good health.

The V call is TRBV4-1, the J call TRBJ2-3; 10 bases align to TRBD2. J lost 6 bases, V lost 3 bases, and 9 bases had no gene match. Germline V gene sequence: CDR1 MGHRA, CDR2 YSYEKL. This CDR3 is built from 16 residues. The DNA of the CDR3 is TGCGCCAGCAGCCAGGGGGTAGCGGGAGGTGGGGATACGCAGTATTTT. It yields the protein CASSQGVAGGGDTQYF.

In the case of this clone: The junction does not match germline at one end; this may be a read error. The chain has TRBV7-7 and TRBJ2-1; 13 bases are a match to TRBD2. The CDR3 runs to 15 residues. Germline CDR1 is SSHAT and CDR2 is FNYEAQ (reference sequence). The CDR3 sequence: CASSFGLAGAGEQFF. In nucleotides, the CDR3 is TGTGCTAGCAGCTTCGGACTAGCGGGAGCTGGTGAGCAGTTCTTC.

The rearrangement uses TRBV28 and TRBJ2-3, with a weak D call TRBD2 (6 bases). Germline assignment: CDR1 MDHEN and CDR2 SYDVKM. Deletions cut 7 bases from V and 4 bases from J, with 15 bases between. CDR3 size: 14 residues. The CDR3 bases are TGTGCCAGCAAGATCGGGAGTGTCGCAGATACGCAGTATTTT. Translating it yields CASKIGSVADTQYF. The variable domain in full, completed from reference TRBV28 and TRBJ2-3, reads DVKVTQSSRYLVKRTGEKVFLECVQDMDHENMFWYRQDPGLGLRLIYFSYDVKMKEKGDIPEGYSVSREKKERFSLILESASTNQTSMYLCASKIGSVADTQYFGPGTRLTVL.

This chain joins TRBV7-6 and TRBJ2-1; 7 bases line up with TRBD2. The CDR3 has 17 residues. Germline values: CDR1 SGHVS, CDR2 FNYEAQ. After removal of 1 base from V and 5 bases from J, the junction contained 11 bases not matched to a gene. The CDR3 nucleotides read TGTGCCAGCAGCTTAGAGGCTACGGGAGGCGGACACAATGAGCAGTTCTTC. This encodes CASSLEATGGGHNEQFF.

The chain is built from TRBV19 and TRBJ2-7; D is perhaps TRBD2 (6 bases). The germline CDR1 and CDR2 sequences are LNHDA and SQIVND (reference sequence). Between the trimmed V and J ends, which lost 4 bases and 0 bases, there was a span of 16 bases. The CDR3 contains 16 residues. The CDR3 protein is CASSSKAGQSSYEQYF. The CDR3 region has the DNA TGTGCCAGTAGTAGTAAAGCGGGCCAAAGCTCCTACGAGCAGTACTTC.

CDR3 in amino acids: CASSLNPPGNRETQYF. CDR3 bases: TGTGCCAGCAGCTTAAACCCCCCGGGTAATCGGGAGACCCAGTACTTC. The chain joins TRBV7-3 to TRBJ2-5; D is unresolved. The CDR3 is 16 residues long. Germline CDR1 SGHTA, CDR2 FQGTGA. V gave up 1 base and J gave up 5 bases, with 17 bases separating them. Variable domain in full (rest from reference TRBV7-3 and TRBJ2-5): GAGVSQTPSNKVTEKGKYVELRCDPISGHTALYWYRQSLGQGPEFLIYFQGTGAADDSGLPNDRFFAVRPEGSVSTLKIQRTERGDSAVYLCASSLNPPGNRETQYFGPGTRLLVL.

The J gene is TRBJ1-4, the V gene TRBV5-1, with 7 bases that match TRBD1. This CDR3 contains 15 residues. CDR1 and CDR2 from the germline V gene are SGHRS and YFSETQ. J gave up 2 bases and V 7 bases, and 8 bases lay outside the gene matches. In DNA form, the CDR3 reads TGCGCCAGCCAGGAGGGGGCGCTTACTAATGAAAAACTGTTTTTT. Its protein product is CASQEGALTNEKLFF. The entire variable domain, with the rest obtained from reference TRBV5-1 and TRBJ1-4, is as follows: KAGVTQTPRYLIKTRGQQVTLSCSPISGHRSVSWYQQTPGQGLQFLFEYFSETQRNKGNFPGRFSGRQFSNSRSEMNVSTLELGDSALYLCASQEGALTNEKLFFGSGTQLSVL.

CDR3 protein: CASSLSQGVYGYTF. In DNA, the CDR3 is TGTGCCAGCAGTTTATCCCAGGGAGTTTATGGCTACACCTTC. This sequence joins TRBV28 and TRBJ1-2, with D tentatively TRBD1 (5 bases). Germline assignment: CDR1 MDHEN and CDR2 SYDVKM. The CDR3 covers 14 residues. Trimming stripped 1 base from V and 5 bases from J, with 11 bases between.

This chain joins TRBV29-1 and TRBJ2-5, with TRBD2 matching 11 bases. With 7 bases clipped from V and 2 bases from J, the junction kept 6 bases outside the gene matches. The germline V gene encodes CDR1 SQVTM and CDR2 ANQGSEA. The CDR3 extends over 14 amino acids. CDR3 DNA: TGCAGCGCTGGACTAGCGGGTAAACAAGAGACCCAGTACTTC. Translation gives CSAGLAGKQETQYF.

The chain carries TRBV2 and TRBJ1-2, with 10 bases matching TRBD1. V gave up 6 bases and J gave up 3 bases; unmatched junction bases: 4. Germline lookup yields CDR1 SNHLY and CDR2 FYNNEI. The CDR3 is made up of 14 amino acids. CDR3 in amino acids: CASRGQGKHYGYTF. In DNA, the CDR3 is TGTGCCAGCAGGGGACAGGGGAAACACTATGGCTACACCTTC.

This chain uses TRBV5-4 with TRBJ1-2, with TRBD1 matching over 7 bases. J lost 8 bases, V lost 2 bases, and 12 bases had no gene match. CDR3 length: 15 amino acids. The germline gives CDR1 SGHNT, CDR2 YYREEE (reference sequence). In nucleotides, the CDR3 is TGTGCCAGCAGCTTAGTTGGTTCAGGGGGGAAGGGCTACACCTTC. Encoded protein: CASSLVGSGGKGYTF.

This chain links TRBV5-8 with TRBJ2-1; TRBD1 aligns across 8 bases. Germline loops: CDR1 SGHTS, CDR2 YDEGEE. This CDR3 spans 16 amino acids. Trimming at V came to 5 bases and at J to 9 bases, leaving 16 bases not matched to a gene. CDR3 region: CASRDREAGSFSEQFF. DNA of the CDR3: TGTGCCAGCAGGGACAGGGAGGCGGGGTCCTTTAGTGAGCAGTTCTTC.

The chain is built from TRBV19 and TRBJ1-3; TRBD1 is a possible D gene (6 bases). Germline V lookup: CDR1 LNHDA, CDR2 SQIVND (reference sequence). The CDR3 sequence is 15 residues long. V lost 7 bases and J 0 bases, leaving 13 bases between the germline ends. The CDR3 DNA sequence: TGTGCCAGTATCTCAGGGGTTGCCTCTGGAAACACCATATATTTT. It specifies CASISGVASGNTIYF.

The CDR3 nucleotides are TGTGCCAGTAGTCTAGCGGCCCAGGCGAACTATGGCTACACCTTC. This encodes CASSLAAQANYGYTF. The genes are TRBV19 and TRBJ1-2; D not resolved. This CDR3 is 15 amino acids long. Deletions cut 5 bases from V and 2 bases from J, with 15 bases between. Germline lookup yields CDR1 LNHDA and CDR2 SQIVND (reference sequence).

This CDR3 reads CASSQVVDSGGIGYTF. The CDR3 DNA follows: TGTGCCAGCAGCCAAGTGGTTGACAGCGGGGGCATTGGCTACACCTTC. The rearrangement joins TRBV4-2 to TRBJ1-2, with D possibly matching TRBD1 (6 bases). The ends were cut back, 1 base at V and 7 bases at J, with 19 bases in the middle. CDR1 is LGHNA and CDR2 is YNFKEQ in the germline V gene. CDR3 length: 16 amino acids.

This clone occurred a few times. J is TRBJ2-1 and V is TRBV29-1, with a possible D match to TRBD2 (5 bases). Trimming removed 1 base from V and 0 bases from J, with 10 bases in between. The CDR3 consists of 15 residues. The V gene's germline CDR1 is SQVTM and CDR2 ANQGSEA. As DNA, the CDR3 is TGCAGCGTTGAAGGACTAAAGAGCTCCTACAATGAGCAGTTCTTC. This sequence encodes CSVEGLKSSYNEQFF.

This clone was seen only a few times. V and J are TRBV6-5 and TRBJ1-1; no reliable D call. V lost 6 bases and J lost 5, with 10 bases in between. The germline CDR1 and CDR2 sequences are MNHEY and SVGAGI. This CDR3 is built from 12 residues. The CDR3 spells CASSERRTEAFF. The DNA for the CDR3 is TGTGCCAGCAGCGAGCGAAGGACTGAAGCTTTCTTT.

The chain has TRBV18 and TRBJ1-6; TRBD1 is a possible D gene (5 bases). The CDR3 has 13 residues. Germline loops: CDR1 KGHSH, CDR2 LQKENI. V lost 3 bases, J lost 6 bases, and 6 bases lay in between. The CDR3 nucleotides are TGTGCCAGCTCACCCGACAGTAATTCACCCCTCCACTTT. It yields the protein CASSPDSNSPLHF.

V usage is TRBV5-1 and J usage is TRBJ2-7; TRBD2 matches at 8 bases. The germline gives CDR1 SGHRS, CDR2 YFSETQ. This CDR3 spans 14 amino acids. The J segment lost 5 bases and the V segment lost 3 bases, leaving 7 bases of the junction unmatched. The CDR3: CASSSSGSFDEQYF. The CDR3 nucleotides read TGCGCCAGCAGCTCCAGCGGGAGCTTCGACGAGCAGTACTTC.

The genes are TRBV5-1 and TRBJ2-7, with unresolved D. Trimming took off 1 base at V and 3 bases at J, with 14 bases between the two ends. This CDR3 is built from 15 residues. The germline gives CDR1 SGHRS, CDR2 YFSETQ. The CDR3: CASSLTVPVGYEQYF. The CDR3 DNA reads TGCGCCAGCAGCTTGACGGTCCCGGTGGGCTACGAGCAGTACTTC.

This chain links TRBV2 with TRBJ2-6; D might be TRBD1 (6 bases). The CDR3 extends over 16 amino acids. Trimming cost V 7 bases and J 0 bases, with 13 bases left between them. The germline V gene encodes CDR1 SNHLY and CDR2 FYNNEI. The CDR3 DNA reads TGTGCCAGCACCACGGACAGAAACTCTGGGGCCAACGTCCTGACTTTC. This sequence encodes CASTTDRNSGANVLTF.

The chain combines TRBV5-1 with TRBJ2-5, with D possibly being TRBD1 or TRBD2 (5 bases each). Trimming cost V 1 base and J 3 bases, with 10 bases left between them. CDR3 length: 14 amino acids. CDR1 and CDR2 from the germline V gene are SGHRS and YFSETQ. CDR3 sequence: CASSLQQGEETQYF. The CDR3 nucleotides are TGCGCCAGCAGCTTGCAGCAGGGAGAAGAGACCCAGTACTTC.

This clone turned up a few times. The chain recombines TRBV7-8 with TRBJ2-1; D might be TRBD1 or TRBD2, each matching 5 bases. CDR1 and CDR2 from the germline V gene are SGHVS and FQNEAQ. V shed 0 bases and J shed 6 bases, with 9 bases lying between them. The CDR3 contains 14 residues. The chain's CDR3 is CASSLASRGNEQFF. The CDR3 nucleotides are TGTGCCAGCAGCTTAGCGTCGAGGGGCAATGAGCAGTTCTTC.

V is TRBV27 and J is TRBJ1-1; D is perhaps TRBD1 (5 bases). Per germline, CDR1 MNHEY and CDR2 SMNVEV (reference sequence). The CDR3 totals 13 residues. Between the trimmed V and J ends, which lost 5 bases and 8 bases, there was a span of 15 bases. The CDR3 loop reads CASSPGLAGEAFF. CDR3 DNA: TGTGCCAGCAGTCCGGGACTGGCCGGGGAAGCTTTCTTT.